Presented here are 5 T cell receptor beta chains from one specimen sequenced in a study of blood T cell repertoires in COVID-19. This table comes from immunoSEQ multiplex PCR, and its TCRdb copy is limited to in-frame clones, with some not included. The sample has approximately 260,000 clones; around 86% are singletons. Sequenced: peripheral blood. These receptors were obtained from a woman aged 60-75 years with active or convalescent COVID-19.

V and J are TRBV11-2 and TRBJ2-7; a weak D match, TRBD2 (5 bases). From germline, CDR1 is SGHAT and CDR2 FQNNGV. Trimming stripped 5 bases from V and 2 bases from J, with 16 bases between. CDR3 size: 15 residues. The CDR3 DNA sequence: TGTGCCAGCAGCCCCCTGCGTGGAGGACCCTACGAGCAGTACTTC. The encoded protein is CASSPLRGGPYEQYF.

The chain is built from TRBV12-3 or TRBV12-4 and TRBJ1-5; D is possibly TRBD1 (5 bases). Trimming removed 3 bases at V and 7 bases at J, with 10 bases between. The CDR3 covers 13 residues. The CDR3 sequence: CASSLGGVQPQHF. As DNA, the CDR3 is TGTGCCAGCAGTTTGGGAGGGGTCCAGCCCCAGCATTTT.

V usage is TRBV28 and J usage is TRBJ1-2; the match to TRBD1 covers 7 bases. CDR1 MDHEN and CDR2 SYDVKM come from the germline V gene. This CDR3 is built from 12 residues. Losses at the gene ends were 8 bases for V and 8 bases for J; bases not matched to a gene: 8. The CDR3 region has the DNA TGTGCCAGCCGCCAGGGGGTCGGCGGCTACACCTTC. Its protein product is CASRQGVGGYTF.

The gene calls are TRBV6-5 and TRBJ1-5; D gene ambiguous. Trimming took 6 bases from V and 1 from J, leaving 10 bases between them. The CDR3 sequence is 14 residues long. From germline, CDR1 is MNHEY and CDR2 SVGAGI. This CDR3 is CASSTDKSNQPQHF. As DNA, the CDR3 is TGTGCCAGCAGCACCGACAAGAGCAATCAGCCCCAGCATTTT.

The chain employs TRBV9 and TRBJ1-3; 7 bases agree with TRBD1. CDR3 length: 16 amino acids. V lost 2 bases and J lost 1; bases outside the gene matches: 6. Germline CDR1 and CDR2: SGDLS and YYNGEE. The chain's CDR3 is CASSVTGARSGNTIYF. The CDR3 nucleotides are TGTGCCAGCAGCGTTACAGGGGCACGATCTGGAAACACCATATATTTT. The whole variable domain, remainder taken from reference TRBV9 and TRBJ1-3, is DSGVTQTPKHLITATGQRVTLRCSPRSGDLSVYWYQQSLDQGLQFLIQYYNGEERAKGNILERFSAQQFPDLHSELNLSSLELGDSALYFCASSVTGARSGNTIYFGEGSWLTVV.